Below, 9 T cell receptor beta chains from the same sample are listed, as sequenced in a study of vaccination effects on CD4 cells after COVID-19. These TCRs are of unknown antigen specificity. Pools of viral peptides were used by the ViraFEST assay to expand antigen-specific CD4+ T cells ahead of sequencing. Isolating CD4+ T cells followed about 11 days of culture. The study found no prior SARS-CoV-2 infection in the vaccine recipients, who tested negative for nucleocapsid antibodies. Profiled with immunoSEQ multiplex PCR; TCRdb holds only in-frame clones, not every one. The table includes 74,000 or so clones, about four fifths detected once. Sample: CD4+ T cells from PBMCs cultured with SARS-CoV-2 spike peptides, taken before COVID-19 vaccination. These receptors were collected from a human donor who received a COVID-19 vaccine.

This chain links TRBV6-2 or TRBV6-3 with TRBJ1-3; 7 nucleotides match TRBD1. Germline V gene sequence: CDR1 MNHEY, CDR2 SVGEGT. The J segment lost 5 bases and the V segment lost 6 bases, leaving 10 bases of the junction unmatched. The CDR3 is made up of 15 amino acids. The CDR3 sequence: CASSLRGTERNTIYF. Here the CDR3 DNA reads TGTGCCAGCAGCCTTCGGGGGACAGAGAGAAACACCATATATTTT.

The V call is TRBV5-1, the J call TRBJ1-3, with D possibly matching TRBD1 (5 bases). The CDR3 is 19 amino acids. V was clipped by 0 bases and J by 0 bases, with 19 bases between them. Germline CDR1 and CDR2: SGHRS and YFSETQ. The CDR3 DNA sequence: TGCGCCAGCAGCTTGGCCGTATCGGACACTGCCATCTCTGGAAACACCATATATTTT. Its protein product is CASSLAVSDTAISGNTIYF.

This rearrangement joins TRBV27 to TRBJ2-4, with D uncertain. The CDR3 loop spans 17 amino acids. V shed 6 bases and J shed 2 bases, with 20 bases lying between them. Looked up from germline, CDR1 is MNHEY and CDR2 is SMNVEV (reference sequence). The CDR3 spells CASRTDGDGRTKNIQYF. CDR3 in DNA: TGTGCCAGCAGGACTGATGGGGATGGAAGGACCAAAAACATTCAGTACTTC.

The chain couples TRBV9 to TRBJ2-5, with D tentatively TRBD2 (7 bases). Germline CDR1 SGDLS, CDR2 YYNGEE. This CDR3 has 15 residues. Trimming removed 3 bases from V and 5 bases from J, with 17 bases in between. CDR3 in amino acids: CASSGPPGGRETQYF. CDR3 coding DNA: TGTGCCAGCAGCGGCCCCCCGGGGGGCCGGGAGACCCAGTACTTC.

V gene TRBV12-3 or TRBV12-4 combines with J gene TRBJ2-2; D is unresolved. With 3 bases removed from V and 0 bases from J, the gap between germline ends came to 2 bases. The CDR3 consists of 13 residues. The CDR3 DNA reads as TGTGCCAGCAGTTTGACGAACACCGGGGAGCTGTTTTTT. As protein: CASSLTNTGELFF.

This clone showed up just a few times. The chain links TRBV28 to TRBJ1-5; TRBD1 might be the D (5 bases). V lost 8 bases and J 2 bases, leaving 16 bases between the germline ends. The CDR3 loop spans 15 amino acids. CDR1 MDHEN and CDR2 SYDVKM come from the germline V gene. CDR3 nucleotides: TGTGCCAGCGGACTTCGGGGCGCGGGCAATCAGCCCCAGCATTTT. It translates to CASGLRGAGNQPQHF.

The CDR3 loop reads CATSIPGGATEAFF. The CDR3 nucleotides read TGTGCCACCAGCATCCCGGGGGGGGCGACTGAAGCTTTCTTT. The chain is built from TRBV15 and TRBJ1-1; D might be TRBD1 (6 bases). The CDR3 has 14 amino acids. Germline V gene sequence: CDR1 LNHNV, CDR2 YYDKDF (reference sequence). V lost 4 bases and J 5 bases, leaving 14 bases between the germline ends.

This chain joins TRBV6-5 and TRBJ2-1; 9 nucleotides agree with TRBD1. The CDR3 length is 15 residues. Germline assignment: CDR1 MNHEY and CDR2 SVGAGI. V lost 8 bases and J lost 2; bases outside the gene matches: 7. The CDR3 DNA reads TGTGCCAGCGGGGACAGGGTCCTAACCTACAATGAGCAGTTCTTC. Translated, it gives CASGDRVLTYNEQFF.

This clone turned up a few times. J is TRBJ2-5 and V is TRBV24-1; 7 nucleotides line up with TRBD1. Germline V gene lookup returns CDR1 KGHDR and CDR2 SFDVKD. The junction had 1 base not matched to a gene; V was cut back by 0 bases and J by 1 base. The CDR3 spans 15 residues. The CDR3: CATSDLRGLQETQYF. The CDR3 DNA is TGTGCCACCAGTGATTTGAGGGGGCTCCAAGAGACCCAGTACTTC.